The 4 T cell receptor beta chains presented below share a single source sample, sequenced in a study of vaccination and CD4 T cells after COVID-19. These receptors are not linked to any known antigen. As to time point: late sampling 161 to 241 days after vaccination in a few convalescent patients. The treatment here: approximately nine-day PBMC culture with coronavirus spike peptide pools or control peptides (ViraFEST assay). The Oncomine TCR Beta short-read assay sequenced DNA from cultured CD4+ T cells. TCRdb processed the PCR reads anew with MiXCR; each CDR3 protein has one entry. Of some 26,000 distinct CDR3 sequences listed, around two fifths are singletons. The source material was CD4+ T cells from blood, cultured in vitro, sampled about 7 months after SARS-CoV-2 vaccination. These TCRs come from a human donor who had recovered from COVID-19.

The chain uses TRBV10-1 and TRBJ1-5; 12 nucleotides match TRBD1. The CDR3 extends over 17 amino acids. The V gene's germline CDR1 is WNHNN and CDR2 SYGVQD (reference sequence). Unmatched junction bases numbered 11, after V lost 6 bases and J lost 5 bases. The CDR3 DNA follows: TGCGCCAGCAGGGGGACAGGGGGCGATACGAACGATCAGCCCCAGCATTTT. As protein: CASRGTGGDTNDQPQHF.

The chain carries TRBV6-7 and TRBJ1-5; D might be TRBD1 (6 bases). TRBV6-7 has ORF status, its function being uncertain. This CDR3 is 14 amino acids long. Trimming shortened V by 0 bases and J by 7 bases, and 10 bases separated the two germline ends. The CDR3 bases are TGTGCCAGCAGTTACTCTTCAGGGGACCAGCCCCAGCATTTT. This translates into CASSYSSGDQPQHF.

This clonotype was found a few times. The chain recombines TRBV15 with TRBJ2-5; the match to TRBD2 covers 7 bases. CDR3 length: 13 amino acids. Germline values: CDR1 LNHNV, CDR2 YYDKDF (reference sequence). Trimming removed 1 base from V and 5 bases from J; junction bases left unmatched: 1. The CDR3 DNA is TGTGCCACCAGCAGAGTACTAGCGGAGACCCAGTACTTC. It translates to CATSRVLAETQYF. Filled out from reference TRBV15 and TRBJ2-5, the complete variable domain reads DAMVIQNPRYQVTQFGKPVTLSCSQTLNHNVMYWYQQKSSQAPKLLFHYYDKDFNNEADTPDNFQSRRPNTSFCFLDIRSPGLGDTAMYLCATSRVLAETQYFGPGTRLLVL.

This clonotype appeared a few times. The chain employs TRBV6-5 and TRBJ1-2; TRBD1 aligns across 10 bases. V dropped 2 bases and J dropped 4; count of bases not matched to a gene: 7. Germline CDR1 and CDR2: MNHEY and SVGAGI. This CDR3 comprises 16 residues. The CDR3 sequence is CASSYRRTGGAYGYTF. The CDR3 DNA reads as TGTGCCAGCAGTTACAGGAGGACAGGGGGGGCCTATGGCTACACCTTC.